The clone carrying this T cell receptor (beta chain) was detected ten times or more. Its antigen is currently unknown. These data originate in a study of T cells in Graves' hyperthyroidism and ophthalmopathy. Study-wide background: Peripheral blood was secured at the point of initial diagnosis, before any treatment.

If no ophthalmopathy progression occurred within 18 months, Graves' hyperthyroidism was stable. Each diagnosis drew on symptoms, thyroxine, TRAb, thyroid ultrasound and orbital computed tomography findings. Regarding the study as a whole: Model-based prediction identified ophthalmopathy a median around 6.5 months prior to its onset.

It was RNA transcripts that yielded the amplified TCR beta CDR3 regions. The TCR CDR3 first-round RT-PCR relied on the HTBI primer set. Using its own MiXCR run on the multiplex PCR reads, TCRdb lists one record per CDR3 protein. The sample has about 550,000 distinct CDR3 sequences, roughly 20% seen once. The V gene's germline CDR1 is MNHNS and CDR2 SASEGT. This CDR3 contains 13 residues. The chain couples TRBV6-1 to TRBJ2-5; 13 nucleotides agree with TRBD2. The receptor was derived from a man aged 18 to 29 with Graves' hyperthyroidism. What was sequenced was blood. The CDR3 loop is CALAGGAQETQYF. The DNA for the CDR3 is TGTGCACTAGCGGGGGGGGCCCAAGAGACCCAGTACTTC.